This T cell receptor (beta chain) comes out of a study of neurological immune-mediated disorders. About the research overall: There were about 34 multiple sclerosis patients; 31 were relapsing-remitting and 3 were secondary progressive.

CDR1 is SGHTA and CDR2 is FQGNSA in the germline V gene. J was trimmed by 1 base and V by 5 bases; bases with no gene match: 5. This CDR3 region has 16 residues. TCRdb used MiXCR to reprocess the 5' RACE reads, holding one entry per CDR3 protein. The sample lists around 64,000 distinct CDR3 sequences, approximately 3.3% seen once, with 4% to 6.5% in the top ten. About this clonotype itself: Its specificity is not known. A much larger clone differs from this one at a single base, so this may be a read error. This CDR3 is missing its conserved last phenylalanine or tryptophan, likely due to a read error.

Study-level findings and limits: Expanded clones shared no identical CDR3 amino acid sequences across subjects, which suggested private TCR-beta repertoires in all groups.

Sequenced material: PBMCs. This sequence joins TRBV7-2 and TRBJ2-4; 10 bases map to TRBD2. This receptor was identified in a woman between 45 and 65 years old with multiple sclerosis. The DNA of the CDR3 is TGTGCCAGCAGCCCACCGGGACTAGCGGCCAAAAACATTCAGTACTGC. It specifies CASSPPGLAAKNIQYC.